This is a list of T cell receptor beta chains from one sample in a study of CD8 T cells in ankylosing spondylitis. TCRdb reprocessed the 5' RACE reads with MiXCR, giving one entry per CDR3 protein. Found here are about 450,000 distinct CDR3 sequences, roughly a quarter of them singletons; the top ten hold over 0.8%. The specimen was blood, either unsorted or a sorted T cell fraction (not recorded which). All receptors come from a male donor with ankylosing spondylitis. The CDR3 runs from the conserved cysteine through the conserved F or W.

J: TRBJ1-2; V: TRBV7-2; CDR3: CASSHDRDYGYTF
J: TRBJ1-5; V: TRBV7-2; CDR3: CASSSRQGGQPQHF
J: TRBJ2-5; V: TRBV5-1; CDR3: CASSLGQVKETQYF
J: TRBJ2-3; V: TRBV24-1; CDR3: CATSDFHGAGDTQYF
J: TRBJ1-2; V: TRBV24-1; CDR3: CATSEMGGGYTF
J: TRBJ2-2; V: TRBV7-7; CDR3: CASSFGAPNTGELFF
J: TRBJ2-3; V: TRBV29-1; CDR3: CSVRGGSFGGDTQYF
J: TRBJ2-6; V: TRBV18; CDR3: CASSPGGANVLTF
J: TRBJ1-4; V: TRBV20-1; CDR3: CSASGQGDEKLFF
J: TRBJ2-1; V: TRBV7-8; CDR3: CASSLDLIKEQFF
J: TRBJ2-3; V: TRBV11-1; CDR3: CASSPHSNRDRGLTDTQYF
J: TRBJ1-2; V: TRBV12-3/TRBV12-4; CDR3: CASSYRVANYGYTF
J: TRBJ2-7; V: TRBV6-5; CDR3: CASSFRFRSGPSSYEQYF
J: TRBJ1-1; V: TRBV7-2; CDR3: CASSFHRENTEAFF
J: TRBJ2-5; V: TRBV7-2; CDR3: CASSLTGWTTQYF
J: TRBJ1-2; V: TRBV27; CDR3: CASRDTRSYGYTF
J: TRBJ2-2; V: TRBV4-2; CDR3: CASSQVLTGGRTGELFF
J: TRBJ2-7; V: TRBV29-1; CDR3: CSVGTSTNEQYF
J: TRBJ1-2; V: TRBV5-1; CDR3: CASSLALDRGHDGYTF
J: TRBJ2-1; V: TRBV5-1; CDR3: CASSRDFGEQFF
J: TRBJ2-1; V: TRBV9; CDR3: CASSPPGGNEQFF
J: TRBJ1-2; V: TRBV9; CDR3: CASSVSGQPYGYTF
J: TRBJ1-2; V: TRBV12-3/TRBV12-4; CDR3: CASSPTSGTAYGYTF